The 25 T cell receptor beta chains presented below share a single source sample, sequenced in a study of immune characterization of retroperitoneal liposarcoma. TCRdb independently ran MiXCR on the PCR reads; one entry per CDR3 protein. The data contain approximately 10,000 distinct CDR3 sequences, less than 40% of them singletons. Source material: tumor tissue. Receptors originate from a male donor with retroperitoneal liposarcoma.

V gene TRBV7-8 combines with J gene TRBJ2-2, with D perhaps TRBD2 (6 bases). The length of the CDR3 is 17 residues. Germline values: CDR1 SGHVS, CDR2 FQNEAQ. Trimming took 4 bases from V and 5 from J, leaving 20 bases between them. The CDR3 DNA is TGTGCCAGCAGCTCAACCTCCTCCGGGGGAAAAACCGGGGAGCTGTTTTTT. This gives the protein CASSSTSSGGKTGELFF. Using reference TRBV7-8 and TRBJ2-2 for the parts outside the CDR3, the full variable domain is GAGVSQSPRYKVAKRGQDVALRCDPISGHVSLFWYQQALGQGPEFLTYFQNEAQLDKSGLPSDRFFAERPEGSVSTLKIQRTQQEDSAVYLCASSSTSSGGKTGELFFGEGSRLTVL.

The rearrangement links TRBV6-1 to TRBJ2-5; D ambiguous. Trimming pared 2 bases from V and 2 bases from J, leaving 0 bases between. This CDR3 contains 11 residues. The germline V gene has CDR1 MNHNS and CDR2 SASEGT. This CDR3 is CASSEQETQYF. In DNA, the CDR3 is TGTGCCAGCAGTGAACAAGAGACCCAGTACTTC.

A remark on this clonotype: Since a much larger clone is just one base distant, this may be a read error. The V call is TRBV6-1, the J call TRBJ2-1; a weak D match, TRBD2 (6 bases). The CDR3 covers 16 residues. V lost 5 bases and J 13 bases, leaving 27 bases between the germline ends. Germline CDR1 reads MNHNS; CDR2 reads SASEGT. The CDR3 is CASSYAAAGGRETQFF. CDR3 in DNA: TGTGCCAGCAGTTACGCCGCGGCCGGGGGTAGGGAGACCCAGTTCTTC.

Judged by abundance, this clonotype is medium-sized. The rearrangement links TRBV6-6 to TRBJ2-3; TRBD1 aligns across 7 bases. The CDR3 spans 14 residues. The V segment lost 7 bases and the J segment 0 bases; nucleotides outside the gene matches: 4. Germline V gene data show CDR1 as MNHNY and CDR2 as SVGAGI (reference sequence). The CDR3 loop reads CASTKGQSTDTQYF. As DNA, the CDR3 is TGTGCCAGCACTAAGGGACAGAGCACAGATACGCAGTATTTT.

The chain couples TRBV11-2 to TRBJ2-3; 8 nucleotides line up with TRBD1. This CDR3 spans 15 amino acids. Germline trimming cut 2 bases from V and 9 bases from J; bases unmatched to any gene: 10. Germline loops: CDR1 SGHAT, CDR2 FQNNGV. CDR3 bases: TGTGCCAGCAGCTTACAGGGGGCGGTGGCCGGGACGCAGTATTTT. As protein: CASSLQGAVAGTQYF.

The chain combines TRBV7-2 with TRBJ2-3; 7 bases align to TRBD2. V shed 1 base, J shed 1 base, and the junction held 2 bases outside the gene matches. The CDR3 consists of 15 residues. From germline, CDR1 is SGHTA and CDR2 FQGNSA. The CDR3 spells CASSLGSGGTDTQYF. The CDR3 DNA sequence: TGTGCCAGCAGCTTAGGGAGCGGGGGCACAGATACGCAGTATTTT.

This clonotype showed up just a few times. The rearrangement links TRBV6-5 to TRBJ2-3; 8 nucleotides line up with TRBD2. The J call may be mistaken, given a closer DNA end match to TRBJ2-7. The CDR3 is 14 amino acids. Per the germline V gene, CDR1 is MNHEY and CDR2 is SVGAGI. CDR3 nucleotide sequence: TGTGCCAGCAGCTTGGACCCGGGAGGGTACGAGCAGTACTTC. Translating gives CASSLDPGGYEQYF.

The chain carries TRBV7-2 and TRBJ2-5, with 16 bases lining up with TRBD2. The germline gives CDR1 SGHTA, CDR2 FQGNSA. Germline trimming cut 5 bases from V and 5 bases from J; bases unmatched to any gene: 11. The CDR3 sequence is 18 residues long. CDR3 DNA: TGTGCCAGCAGCCTGGGACTAGCGGGAGGGCCCACCTACGAGACCCAGTACTTC. Protein product: CASSLGLAGGPTYETQYF.

V gene TRBV15 combines with J gene TRBJ2-1; D is unresolved. V was trimmed by 5 bases and J by 0 bases, leaving 8 bases between them. This CDR3 is built from 14 residues. Germline V gene lookup returns CDR1 LNHNV and CDR2 YYDKDF (reference sequence). CDR3 DNA sequence: TGTGCCACCAGCCGCGGAAGCTCCTACAATGAGCAGTTCTTC. Translating it yields CATSRGSSYNEQFF.

The chain combines TRBV6-6 with TRBJ1-5; 7 positions match TRBD1. Germline lookup yields CDR1 MNHNY and CDR2 SVGAGI (reference sequence). CDR3 size: 15 residues. V trimming: 1 base; J trimming: 8 bases; junction bases outside the gene matches: 8. The CDR3 nucleotides are TGTGCCAGCAGTTACTTAATCGACAGGGCAAAGCCCCAGCATTTT. This gives the protein CASSYLIDRAKPQHF.

This clonotype appeared a few times. V and J are TRBV7-2 and TRBJ1-2, with D unclear. The CDR3 spans 15 residues. Looked up from germline, CDR1 is SGHTA and CDR2 is FQGNSA. V dropped 5 bases and J dropped 4 bases, with 17 bases sitting between them. CDR3 sequence (DNA): TGTGCCAGCAGCCCGGATTTTCGGGGAGGCTATGGCTACACCTTC. Translating it yields CASSPDFRGGYGYTF. Full variable domain (missing parts from reference TRBV7-2 and TRBJ1-2): GAGVSQSPSNKVTEKGKDVELRCDPISGHTALYWYRQSLGQGLEFLIYFQGNSAPDKSGLPSDRFSAERTGGSVSTLTIQRTQQEDSAVYLCASSPDFRGGYGYTFGSGTRLTVV.

J is TRBJ2-7 and V is TRBV24-1; 12 bases agree with TRBD1. The CDR3 sequence is 17 residues long. The germline V gene has CDR1 KGHDR and CDR2 SFDVKD. V gave up 0 bases and J gave up 7 bases; unmatched junction bases: 9. Here the CDR3 DNA reads TGTGCCACCAGTGATTTGGCGGGACAGGGGGCCTACAATGAGCAGTACTTC. Amino acids: CATSDLAGQGAYNEQYF.

The rearrangement links TRBV6-1 to TRBJ2-3; D could derive from TRBD1 or TRBD2 (6 bases each). Germline CDR1 MNHNS, CDR2 SASEGT. This CDR3 contains 14 residues. The ends were cut back, 7 bases at V and 0 bases at J, with 11 bases in the middle. CDR3 in DNA: TGTGCCAGCATTACGGGGGCTAGCACAGATACGCAGTATTTT. The encoded protein is CASITGASTDTQYF.

CDR3 amino acids: CASSLQSTSDTQYF. In DNA, the CDR3 is TGTGCCAGCAGCCTCCAGTCTACCTCAGATACGCAGTATTTT. The chain is built from TRBV7-3 and TRBJ2-3; D unclear. Germline V CDR1 and CDR2: SGHTA, FQGTGA. CDR3 size: 14 residues. Trimming pared 5 bases from V and 4 bases from J, leaving 13 bases between. Filled out from reference TRBV7-3 and TRBJ2-3, the complete variable domain reads GAGVSQTPSNKVTEKGKYVELRCDPISGHTALYWYRQSLGQGPEFLIYFQGTGAADDSGLPNDRFFAVRPEGSVSTLKIQRTERGDSAVYLCASSLQSTSDTQYFGPGTRLTVL.

This clonotype showed up just a few times. The chain employs TRBV6-5 and TRBJ2-1; possibly TRBD2 for D (7 bases). Germline V gene data show CDR1 as MNHEY and CDR2 as SVGAGI. This CDR3 contains 16 residues. V dropped 1 base and J dropped 7 bases, with 17 bases sitting between them. CDR3: CASSYLSSGGGNEQFF. The CDR3 bases are TGTGCCAGCAGTTACTTGTCTAGCGGAGGGGGGAATGAGCAGTTCTTC.

This clonotype is termed medium-sized. The chain combines TRBV7-2 with TRBJ2-1; TRBD2 matches 8 bases. The J call may be incorrect, as the DNA end agrees better with TRBJ2-7. The CDR3 totals 15 residues. The germline V gene has CDR1 SGHTA and CDR2 FQGNSA. Here the CDR3 reads CASSLGTSTYNEQYF. The CDR3 DNA follows: TGTGCCAGCAGCTTAGGGACTAGCACCTACAATGAGCAGTACTTC.

The CDR3 region has the DNA TGTGCCAGCAGTGTCCCGATACCCAATGAGCAGTACTTC. Translation gives CASSVPIPNEQYF. The chain couples TRBV6-1 to TRBJ2-5; D unclear. V was cut by 4 bases and J by 11 bases, with 17 bases left in between. Germline loops: CDR1 MNHNS, CDR2 SASEGT. This CDR3 spans 13 amino acids.

This clonotype was counted between two and nine times. The chain uses TRBV11-3 and TRBJ2-5, with D possibly TRBD2 on 5 matching bases. The J call may be incorrect, as the DNA end agrees better with TRBJ2-7. Per the germline V gene, CDR1 is SGHNT and CDR2 is YENEEA. The CDR3 length is 12 residues. The CDR3 nucleotides are TGTGCCAGCAGCTTTGTCGGGGACGAGCAGTACTTC. Protein product: CASSFVGDEQYF.

This clonotype has just a few counts. The V call is TRBV27, the J call TRBJ2-1; TRBD2 agrees at 8 bases. Judging by the DNA end, TRBJ2-5 fits better; the J call may be wrong. CDR3 length: 15 residues. The germline gives CDR1 MNHEY, CDR2 SMNVEV (reference sequence). CDR3 sequence reads: CASSFGTRGGGTQYF. The DNA of the CDR3 is TGTGCCAGCAGTTTTGGGACTAGAGGAGGTGGGACCCAGTACTTC.

This clonotype was detected many times. The chain joins TRBV27 to TRBJ2-5; the D is unclear. CDR3 length equals 14 residues. CDR1 is MNHEY and CDR2 is SMNVEV in the germline V gene (reference sequence). With 3 bases removed from V and 0 bases from J, the gap between germline ends came to 8 bases. The CDR3 spells CASSLSRYQETQYF. CDR3 sequence (DNA): TGTGCCAGCAGTTTGAGTAGATACCAAGAGACCCAGTACTTC.

The chain carries TRBV12-3 or TRBV12-4 and TRBJ2-4; 9 bases map to TRBD2. Trimming removed 6 bases from V and 13 bases from J; junction bases left unmatched: 16. The CDR3 covers 15 residues. The CDR3 coding sequence is TGTGCCAGCAGCCCGACTAGCGGAACCTACAATGAGCAGTACTTC. Translation: CASSPTSGTYNEQYF.

This clonotype was recorded at least ten times. This rearrangement joins TRBV11-2 to TRBJ2-5, with 11 bases lining up with TRBD1. V lost 0 bases and J lost 2; bases outside the gene matches: 5. This CDR3 is built from 17 residues. Germline CDR1 is SGHAT and CDR2 is FQNNGV. As DNA, the CDR3 is TGTGCCAGCAGCTTAGATGCCCGGGACAGGGGGCAAGAGACCCAGTACTTC. This translates into CASSLDARDRGQETQYF. The full variable domain, its missing parts supplied by reference TRBV11-2 and TRBJ2-5, is EAGVAQSPRYKIIEKRQSVAFWCNPISGHATLYWYQQILGQGPKLLIQFQNNGVVDDSQLPKDRFSAERLKGVDSTLKIQPAKLEDSAVYLCASSLDARDRGQETQYFGPGTRLLVL.

This clonotype is deemed medium-sized. The V call is TRBV6-1, the J call TRBJ2-1; 12 bases agree with TRBD2. TRBJ2-7 explains the end of the DNA better; the J call may be wrong. Germline V lookup: CDR1 MNHNS, CDR2 SASEGT. This CDR3 is built from 15 residues. In nucleotides, the CDR3 is TGTGCCAGCAGTGGACTAGCGGGAGCCTACAATGAGCAGTACTTC. It codes for CASSGLAGAYNEQYF.

CDR3 coding DNA: TGTGCCAGCAGTCCCCTGGGCAGGGGGCTTTCGCGGGAGGGCCGAGGGACCCAGTACTTC. It yields the protein CASSPLGRGLSREGRGTQYF. The chain joins TRBV6-8 to TRBJ2-5, with D maybe TRBD2 (9 bases). This CDR3 contains 20 residues. Germline-derived CDR1 and CDR2 are MNHGY and SAAAGT. V shed 5 bases and J shed 7 bases, with 35 bases lying between them.

This clonotype was observed at least ten times. The V call is TRBV12-3 or TRBV12-4, the J call TRBJ2-3; TRBD2 is a possible D gene (6 bases). This CDR3 contains 16 residues. With 4 bases removed from V and 2 bases from J, the gap between germline ends came to 16 bases. The CDR3 bases are TGTGCCAGCAGTTCCCCGTGGGGCGGGGACACAGATACGCAGTATTTT. It specifies CASSSPWGGDTDTQYF.